Listed below are T cell receptor beta chains from one sample, sequenced in a study of Graves' ophthalmopathy and Graves' hyperthyroidism. Each CDR3 protein gets one entry after TCRdb re-called the multiplex PCR reads with MiXCR. The profile covers 170,000 or so distinct CDR3 sequences, with 30% to 45% appearing a single time and over 7% taken by the ten largest. The specimen sequenced was peripheral blood. These receptor sequences come from a young man with Graves' ophthalmopathy. Each CDR3 is given with its conserved first and last residue. Each record gives: clone size, V gene, D gene, J gene, CDR3 protein, CDR3 DNA. A D gene is named only where the DNA matches it firmly. Clone sizes are given selectively: once, few, many, or a class where the clone is expanded.

clone_size: NA
v_call: TRBV6-1
d_call: NA
j_call: TRBJ1-4
cdr3_aa: CASISTTRLFF
cdr3_nt: TGTGCCAGCATCTCGACGACACGTCTGTTTTTT

clone_size: many
v_call: TRBV6-5
d_call: TRBD1
j_call: TRBJ2-7
cdr3_aa: CASSYGQGVYEQYF
cdr3_nt: TGTGCCAGCAGTTACGGACAGGGGGTCTACGAGCAGTACTTC

clone_size: NA
v_call: TRBV15
d_call: NA
j_call: TRBJ1-2
cdr3_aa: CATSASGRWNGYTF
cdr3_nt: TGTGCCACCAGCGCCAGTGGACGGTGGAATGGCTACACCTTC

clone_size: NA
v_call: TRBV12-3/TRBV12-4
d_call: NA
j_call: TRBJ1-5
cdr3_aa: CASSFDPGQPQHF
cdr3_nt: TGTGCCAGCAGCTTTGACCCGGGGCAGCCCCAGCATTTT

clone_size: few
v_call: TRBV11-1
d_call: NA
j_call: TRBJ1-1
cdr3_aa: CASSLGPGANTEAFF
cdr3_nt: TGTGCCAGCAGCTTAGGGCCGGGGGCGAACACTGAAGCTTTCTTT

clone_size: once
v_call: TRBV7-9
d_call: NA
j_call: TRBJ1-1
cdr3_aa: CATRDAGTEAFF
cdr3_nt: TGTGCCACCAGGGATGCGGGGACTGAAGCTTTCTTT

clone_size: NA
v_call: TRBV6-2/TRBV6-3
d_call: NA
j_call: TRBJ2-7
cdr3_aa: CASSYPLGSEVYEQYF
cdr3_nt: TGTGCCAGCAGTTACCCCCTGGGCAGCGAGGTCTACGAGCAGTACTTC

clone_size: NA
v_call: TRBV6-1
d_call: NA
j_call: TRBJ2-7
cdr3_aa: CASRRLVSYEQYF
cdr3_nt: TGTGCCAGCAGAAGACTAGTTTCCTACGAGCAGTACTTC

clone_size: many
v_call: TRBV6-5
d_call: NA
j_call: TRBJ2-2
cdr3_aa: CASSLGLATGELFF
cdr3_nt: TGTGCCAGCAGTTTAGGGCTAGCCACCGGGGAGCTGTTTTTT

clone_size: NA
v_call: TRBV28
d_call: TRBD2
j_call: TRBJ2-7
cdr3_aa: CASRPEGTSGSYEQYF
cdr3_nt: TGTGCCAGCAGGCCTGAAGGCACTAGCGGGTCTTACGAGCAGTACTTC

clone_size: many
v_call: TRBV13
d_call: TRBD2
j_call: TRBJ2-7
cdr3_aa: CASSWRLAGVYEQYF
cdr3_nt: TGTGCCAGCAGCTGGCGGCTAGCGGGAGTCTACGAGCAGTACTTC

clone_size: many
v_call: TRBV29-1
d_call: NA
j_call: TRBJ1-1
cdr3_aa: CSVVWETNTEAFF
cdr3_nt: TGCAGCGTTGTCTGGGAGACGAACACTGAAGCTTTCTTT

clone_size: NA
v_call: TRBV6-2/TRBV6-3
d_call: TRBD1
j_call: TRBJ1-2
cdr3_aa: CASSSVDRPNYGYTF
cdr3_nt: TGTGCCAGCAGCTCCGTGGACAGGCCAAACTATGGCTACACCTTC

clone_size: few
v_call: TRBV6-2/TRBV6-3
d_call: NA
j_call: TRBJ2-7
cdr3_aa: CASTNAGSLSYEQYF
cdr3_nt: TGTGCCAGCACCAATGCGGGCAGTCTTTCCTACGAGCAGTACTTC

clone_size: NA
v_call: TRBV12-3/TRBV12-4
d_call: TRBD2
j_call: TRBJ2-7
cdr3_aa: CASTPGLARETEQYF
cdr3_nt: TGTGCCAGCACCCCGGGACTAGCGAGAGAGACTGAGCAGTACTTC

clone_size: once
v_call: TRBV11-2
d_call: NA
j_call: TRBJ2-7
cdr3_aa: CASSQTGPYEQYF
cdr3_nt: TGTGCCAGCAGCCAGACGGGACCCTACGAGCAGTACTTC

clone_size: many
v_call: TRBV6-1
d_call: TRBD1
j_call: TRBJ1-2
cdr3_aa: CASSLRDSRNYGYTF
cdr3_nt: TGTGCCAGCAGTCTCCGGGACAGCAGAAACTATGGCTACACCTTC

clone_size: NA
v_call: TRBV20-1
d_call: TRBD1
j_call: TRBJ2-7
cdr3_aa: CSARGQGGESYEQYF
cdr3_nt: TGCAGTGCTAGAGGACAGGGGGGTGAATCCTACGAGCAGTACTTC

clone_size: many
v_call: TRBV12-3/TRBV12-4
d_call: NA
j_call: TRBJ2-2
cdr3_aa: CASKLARVNPTGELFF
cdr3_nt: TGTGCCAGCAAACTCGCTCGAGTAAACCCCACCGGGGAGCTGTTTTTT

clone_size: many
v_call: TRBV6-2/TRBV6-3
d_call: NA
j_call: TRBJ2-7
cdr3_aa: CASSYLGSLEEQYF
cdr3_nt: TGTGCCAGCAGTTACCTCGGGTCCTTGGAGGAGCAGTACTTC

clone_size: many
v_call: TRBV7-2
d_call: NA
j_call: TRBJ2-7
cdr3_aa: CASSRGLVISYEQYF
cdr3_nt: TGTGCCAGCAGCAGAGGACTCGTTATCTCTTACGAGCAGTACTTC

clone_size: many
v_call: TRBV6-1
d_call: TRBD1
j_call: TRBJ2-7
cdr3_aa: CASSITGGETYEQYF
cdr3_nt: TGTGCCAGCAGCATTACAGGGGGAGAAACCTACGAGCAGTACTTC

clone_size: NA
v_call: TRBV7-2
d_call: TRBD1
j_call: TRBJ2-5
cdr3_aa: CASNGGQGPQETQYF
cdr3_nt: TGTGCCAGCAACGGGGGACAGGGGCCCCAGGAGACCCAGTACTTC

clone_size: many
v_call: TRBV5-1
d_call: NA
j_call: TRBJ2-7
cdr3_aa: CASSFSGQDEQYF
cdr3_nt: TGCGCCAGCAGCTTTTCAGGGCAGGACGAGCAGTACTTC

clone_size: many
v_call: TRBV20-1
d_call: NA
j_call: TRBJ1-1
cdr3_aa: CSATPYTNTEAFF
cdr3_nt: TGCAGTGCCACACCCTATACGAACACTGAAGCTTTCTTT

clone_size: many
v_call: TRBV11-2
d_call: TRBD1
j_call: TRBJ1-2
cdr3_aa: CASSLYPTGNRGYTF
cdr3_nt: TGTGCCAGCAGCTTATATCCGACAGGGAATCGTGGCTACACCTTC